This T cell receptor beta chain was profiled in a study of regulatory dendritic cells for organ transplantation. The wider study: LPS was added to dendritic cell cultures on day 6. Broader study findings: Naive CD4+ and CD8+ repertoires were highly diverse; memory CD8+ was most oligoclonal. Mature dendritic cells appeared to drive more memory CD8+ clonal expansion than regulatory ones.

TCRdb's table, derived via immunoSEQ multiplex PCR, lists solely in-frame clones and lacks some. In the table there are 9,500 to 14,000 clones, roughly 91% of which are singletons. Allogeneic regulatory or mature dendritic cells were co-cultured for 5 days with CFSE-labeled sorted T cells at 1:10. Points on this clone: The antigen is unknown.

The CDR3 has 16 amino acids. Germline V gives CDR1 SGHDN, CDR2 FVKESK. Unmatched junction bases numbered 6, after V lost 1 base and J lost 0 bases. This receptor was identified in a human donor in good health. The source material was naive CD8+ T cells from blood cultured with dendritic cells. The sample's subset: CD45RA+ naive T cells. This chain uses TRBV14 with TRBJ2-7; 7 nucleotides line up with TRBD2. The CDR3 sequence: CASSQAGGRLSYEQYF. CDR3 coding DNA: TGTGCCAGCAGCCAAGCGGGGGGACGCCTCTCCTACGAGCAGTACTTC.